This passage covers 18 T cell receptor beta chains from one sample sequenced in a study of T cell responses to AZD1222 COVID-19 vaccine. The data were produced by immunoSEQ multiplex PCR, yet TCRdb's version contains in-frame clones alone and is incomplete. The sample consists of around 30,000 clones, 93% of them appearing once. Sequencing used peripheral blood, obtained on day 0 of AZD1222 vaccination. All receptors derive from an adult in good health.

A single count supports this clone. The gene calls are TRBV7-2 and TRBJ1-1, with TRBD1 matching 10 bases. This CDR3 is 19 amino acids long. Germline-derived CDR1 and CDR2 are SGHTA and FQGNSA. V was clipped by 2 bases and J by 0 bases; unmatched bases: 12. The CDR3 bases are TGTGCCAGCAGCTTACAGTCCGGGACAGGGGTTGGATTGAACACTGAAGCTTTCTTT. Translation gives CASSLQSGTGVGLNTEAFF. The whole variable domain, filled in from reference TRBV7-2 and TRBJ1-1, reads GAGVSQSPSNKVTEKGKDVELRCDPISGHTALYWYRQSLGQGLEFLIYFQGNSAPDKSGLPSDRFSAERTGGSVSTLTIQRTQQEDSAVYLCASSLQSGTGVGLNTEAFFGQGTRLTVV.

V is TRBV27 and J is TRBJ1-2; D is unresolved. The CDR3 loop spans 14 amino acids. The germline V gene encodes CDR1 MNHEY and CDR2 SMNVEV (reference sequence). The V and J ends lost 9 bases and 0 bases respectively, with 14 bases between them. The CDR3 here is CASRATPTNYGYTF. The CDR3 DNA reads as TGTGCCAGTCGAGCGACACCTACTAACTATGGCTACACCTTC.

CDR3: CASSYQGTNYGYTF. CDR3 bases: TGTGCCAGCAGTTACCAGGGGACCAACTATGGCTACACCTTC. The chain has TRBV6-5 and TRBJ1-2; the D gene is possibly TRBD1 (6 bases). Trimming left V 2 bases short and J 2 bases short, with 9 bases between. Germline V CDR1 and CDR2: MNHEY, SVGAGI. There are 14 residues in the CDR3.

The rearrangement links TRBV7-8 to TRBJ1-6; D not certain. CDR3 length: 15 amino acids. Deletions cut 5 bases from V and 7 bases from J, with 15 bases between. Germline CDR1 and CDR2: SGHVS and FQNEAQ. CDR3 region: CASSDWRSRNSPLHF. CDR3 DNA: TGTGCCAGCAGCGACTGGCGATCTCGGAATTCACCCCTCCACTTT.

The chain recombines TRBV19 with TRBJ1-2; perhaps TRBD1 as D (6 bases). The length of the CDR3 is 15 residues. Germline V gives CDR1 LNHDA, CDR2 SQIVND (reference sequence). The V end was cut by 5 bases, the J end by 1 base, with 14 bases between. The CDR3 is CASSSAGGHNYGYTF. The CDR3, as DNA: TGTGCCAGTAGTTCCGCGGGGGGCCATAACTATGGCTACACCTTC.

The CDR3 loop is CASSQEPGGSEKLFF. In DNA, the CDR3 is TGTGCCAGCAGCCAAGAGCCCGGAGGGAGTGAAAAACTGTTTTTT. The V gene is TRBV3-1 (or the pseudogene TRBV3-2), the J gene TRBJ1-4; D is uncertain. V gave up 0 bases and J gave up 7 bases, with 12 bases separating them. CDR3 size: 15 residues. The germline V gene encodes CDR1 LGHDT and CDR2 YNNKEL (reference sequence).

V and J are TRBV5-1 and TRBJ1-1, with a possible D match to TRBD1 (6 bases). The V gene's germline CDR1 is SGHRS and CDR2 YFSETQ. The V gene lost 1 base and the J gene lost 1 base, with 8 bases spanning the gap. The CDR3 covers 14 residues. This CDR3 is CASSLLGGNTEAFF. The DNA for the CDR3 is TGCGCCAGCAGCTTGTTAGGGGGGAACACTGAAGCTTTCTTT.

The chain employs TRBV5-1 and TRBJ1-3, with a weak D call TRBD1 (6 bases). Trimming removed 3 bases at V and 2 bases at J, with 9 bases between. The CDR3 is 14 amino acids. The V gene's germline CDR1 is SGHRS and CDR2 YFSETQ. The CDR3 spells CASSSGTPGNTIYF. CDR3 sequence (DNA): TGCGCCAGCAGCTCCGGGACACCTGGAAACACCATATATTTT.

The V and J genes are TRBV7-2 and TRBJ1-1; the match to TRBD1 covers 7 bases. CDR1 SGHTA and CDR2 FQGNSA come from the germline V gene. There are 14 residues in the CDR3. Losses at the gene ends were 6 bases for V and 4 bases for J; bases not matched to a gene: 8. In DNA form, the CDR3 reads TGTGCCAGCAGACTTACAGGGGATGGCACTGAAGCTTTCTTT. Translating it yields CASRLTGDGTEAFF.

The rearrangement joins TRBV28 to TRBJ2-1; TRBD2 matches 12 bases. V was clipped by 2 bases and J by 7 bases; unmatched bases: 9. Germline CDR1 is MDHEN and CDR2 is SYDVKM. CDR3 length: 17 amino acids. CDR3 sequence reads: CASSLPFLAGGPNEQFF. CDR3 bases: TGTGCCAGCAGTTTACCCTTCCTAGCGGGAGGGCCGAATGAGCAGTTCTTC.

This sequence joins TRBV5-6 and TRBJ2-1; 9 bases match TRBD2. The V segment lost 4 bases and the J segment 0 bases; nucleotides outside the gene matches: 2. This CDR3 comprises 15 residues. Germline loops: CDR1 SGHDT, CDR2 YYEEEE. The CDR3 loop is CASSLSGSSYNEQFF. The DNA for the CDR3 is TGTGCCAGCAGCCTTAGCGGGAGCTCCTACAATGAGCAGTTCTTC.

The V and J genes are TRBV29-1 and TRBJ1-1, with D maybe TRBD1 (6 bases). Germline-derived CDR1 and CDR2 are SQVTM and ANQGSEA. The ends were cut back, 6 bases at V and 0 bases at J, with 20 bases in the middle. The CDR3 sequence is 16 residues long. CDR3 bases: TGCAGCGTATACGGACAGCTCAATATCATGAACACTGAAGCTTTCTTT. It encodes CSVYGQLNIMNTEAFF.

The V and J genes are TRBV11-2 and TRBJ2-7; D possibly corresponds to TRBD2 (6 bases). V shed 5 bases and J shed 4 bases, with 12 bases lying between them. The germline gives CDR1 SGHAT, CDR2 FQNNGV. The CDR3 loop spans 13 amino acids. The CDR3 loop is CASSHSGSYEQYF. In nucleotides, the CDR3 is TGTGCCAGCAGCCACTCCGGGAGTTACGAGCAGTACTTC. The full variable domain, with the rest looked up from reference TRBV11-2 and TRBJ2-7, is EAGVAQSPRYKIIEKRQSVAFWCNPISGHATLYWYQQILGQGPKLLIQFQNNGVVDDSQLPKDRFSAERLKGVDSTLKIQPAKLEDSAVYLCASSHSGSYEQYFGPGTRLTVT.

V gene TRBV28 combines with J gene TRBJ1-5, with 7 positions matching TRBD1. The CDR3 is made up of 16 amino acids. Germline values: CDR1 MDHEN, CDR2 SYDVKM. With V trimmed by 6 bases and J by 4 bases, 12 bases remained unmatched. Here the CDR3 DNA reads TGTGCCAGCAGACATAGACAGGGCGTGGGGAATCAGCCCCAGCATTTT. Protein: CASRHRQGVGNQPQHF.

The chain couples TRBV7-2 to TRBJ2-5, with 7 positions matching TRBD1. There are 13 residues in the CDR3. From germline, CDR1 is SGHTA and CDR2 FQGNSA. V lost 8 bases to trimming and J lost 4 bases; unmatched junction nucleotides: 7. CDR3 in DNA: TGTGCCAGCGGAAACAGGGGTGGAGAGACCCAGTACTTC. This encodes CASGNRGGETQYF.

The chain links TRBV7-2 to TRBJ2-1, with D possibly TRBD2 on 8 matching bases. Deletions cut 5 bases from V and 4 bases from J, with 18 bases between. The germline CDR1 and CDR2 sequences are SGHTA and FQGNSA. CDR3 length equals 16 residues. The CDR3, as DNA: TGTGCCAGCAGCCGGACTAGCAGGGGGGTGTACAATGAGCAGTTCTTC. Translated, it gives CASSRTSRGVYNEQFF.

The J gene is TRBJ1-2, the V gene TRBV29-1; unclear D gene. Germline CDR1 and CDR2: SQVTM and ANQGSEA. V dropped 4 bases and J dropped 7 bases, with 13 bases sitting between them. The CDR3 extends over 12 amino acids. The CDR3 DNA reads TGCAGCGTTGGTTCCGGGGTGGGTGGCTACACCTTC. It translates to CSVGSGVGGYTF.

The chain combines TRBV20-1 with TRBJ2-7, with TRBD2 identical over 12 bases. The V gene end was trimmed by 3 bases and the J gene end by 4 bases; junction bases not matched to a gene: 4. Germline CDR1 reads DFQATT; CDR2 reads SNEGSKA (reference sequence). The CDR3 extends over 14 amino acids. This CDR3 reads CSASLAGGPYEQYF. DNA of the CDR3: TGCAGTGCTAGTCTAGCGGGAGGGCCTTACGAGCAGTACTTC.